The entry below describes one T cell receptor (beta chain). The antigen is unknown. The study ran its PCR with 60 Vbeta and 13 Jbeta primers. Here immunoSEQ multiplex PCR was the method, and the copy in TCRdb shows in-frame clones only, minus some. The data show fewer than 150,000 clones, about 72% seen once. These data originate in a study of cytomegalovirus exposure and HLA in healthy donors. Study-level points and caveats: The only immune exposure information that was available was CMV serostatus. Reported findings show TCR beta sequences accurately forecast HLA-A and HLA-B alleles in most subjects. Highly shared variants forming one cluster were likely a sequencing artifact. HLA alleles showed associations with some 17,000 TCR beta sequences in a later analysis, at a 0.05 false discovery rate.

Germline V CDR1 and CDR2: ENHRY, SYGVKD. The CDR3 is 15 residues long. Losses at the gene ends were 5 bases for V and 4 bases for J; bases not matched to a gene: 10. The gene calls are TRBV10-3 and TRBJ2-7; 8 bases are a match to TRBD1. The sample consisted of PBMCs. This TCR was sampled from a man aged 50 or older in good health and CMV-seropositive. As DNA, the CDR3 is TGTGCCATCAGTCCTTCGGGACAGGAGAGTTACGAGCAGTACTTC. Encoded protein: CAISPSGQESYEQYF.